The entry that follows covers one T cell receptor (beta chain) sequence. Some clones are missing from TCRdb's copy, which holds only in-frame ones; the method was immunoSEQ multiplex PCR. The sample yields some 270,000 clones, roughly 91% seen once. The data were taken from a study of blood T cell repertoires in COVID-19. Germline V CDR1 and CDR2: MDHEN, SYDVKM. V dropped 3 bases and J dropped 6; count of bases not matched to a gene: 7. The CDR3 extends over 14 amino acids. Sequenced: peripheral blood. This receptor was obtained from a man aged 30 to 39 with acute or convalescent COVID-19. The chain links TRBV28 to TRBJ2-7, with 8 bases identical to TRBD1. For the CDR3, the DNA is TGTGCCAGCAGTTTCGGCGGACAGGGTGTCGAGCAGTACTTC. Its translation: CASSFGGQGVEQYF. The full variable domain, completed using reference TRBV28 and TRBJ2-7, is DVKVTQSSRYLVKRTGEKVFLECVQDMDHENMFWYRQDPGLGLRLIYFSYDVKMKEKGDIPEGYSVSREKKERFSLILESASTNQTSMYLCASSFGGQGVEQYFGPGTRLTVT.